These 15 T cell receptor beta chains originate from one sample sequenced in a study of cytomegalovirus exposure and HLA in healthy donors. The PCR used 60 Vbeta and 13 Jbeta primers. This table comes from immunoSEQ multiplex PCR, and its TCRdb copy is limited to in-frame clones, with some not included. The sample has approximately 110,000 clones, around 74% seen once. Specimen: PBMCs. The origin of the receptors is a man aged 25 to 45 in good health and CMV-seropositive.

The chain carries TRBV5-1 and TRBJ1-5, with 9 bases matching TRBD1. The CDR3 runs 16 residues. Germline CDR1 SGHRS, CDR2 YFSETQ. The V segment lost 1 base and the J segment 0 bases; nucleotides outside the gene matches: 2. The CDR3 bases are TGCGCCAGCAGCTTGTCGGGACAGGGTAGCAATCAGCCCCAGCATTTT. It yields the protein CASSLSGQGSNQPQHF. The full variable domain, completed using reference TRBV5-1 and TRBJ1-5, is KAGVTQTPRYLIKTRGQQVTLSCSPISGHRSVSWYQQTPGQGLQFLFEYFSETQRNKGNFPGRFSGRQFSNSRSEMNVSTLELGDSALYLCASSLSGQGSNQPQHFGDGTRLSIL.

CDR3 sequence: CASSLVGLAGDEQFF. CDR3 nucleotides: TGTGCCAGCAGCTTAGTCGGTCTAGCAGGGGATGAGCAGTTCTTC. This chain uses TRBV7-2 with TRBJ2-1, with D possibly matching TRBD1 (6 bases). CDR3 length: 15 amino acids. The V gene's germline CDR1 is SGHTA and CDR2 FQGNSA. The V gene lost 1 base and the J gene lost 8 bases, with 15 bases spanning the gap. The whole variable domain, remainder taken from reference TRBV7-2 and TRBJ2-1, is GAGVSQSPSNKVTEKGKDVELRCDPISGHTALYWYRQSLGQGLEFLIYFQGNSAPDKSGLPSDRFSAERTGGSVSTLTIQRTQQEDSAVYLCASSLVGLAGDEQFFGPGTRLTVL.

The chain couples TRBV6-1 to TRBJ2-7; 7 positions agree with TRBD1. Trimming took 6 bases from V and 3 from J; bases not matched to a gene: 8. Germline V gene data show CDR1 as MNHNS and CDR2 as SASEGT. The CDR3 totals 14 residues. CDR3 bases: TGTGCCAGCAGCCGGGGACAGAGACTCTACGAGCAGTACTTC. This gives the protein CASSRGQRLYEQYF.

With respect to this clone: This CDR3 is also generated by other DNA sequences in the sample. The gene calls are TRBV28 and TRBJ2-3, with TRBD2 as a possible D gene (6 bases). Trimming removed 8 bases at V and 1 base at J, with 10 bases between. The length of the CDR3 is 13 residues. Germline CDR1 is MDHEN and CDR2 is SYDVKM. CDR3 in amino acids: CASSGEGTDTQYF. In nucleotides, the CDR3 is TGTGCCAGCTCTGGGGAGGGCACAGATACGCAGTATTTT.

The chain recombines TRBV27 with TRBJ1-6; 12 bases fit TRBD1. V was clipped by 5 bases and J by 9 bases; unmatched bases: 8. The CDR3 loop spans 16 amino acids. The germline gives CDR1 MNHEY, CDR2 SMNVEV (reference sequence). The CDR3 region has the DNA TGTGCCAGCAGTCTCACCTCGGGACAGGGGGCTTCACCCCTCCACTTT. This translates into CASSLTSGQGASPLHF.

The chain uses TRBV5-6 and TRBJ1-2, with D hard to call. CDR1 SGHDT and CDR2 YYEEEE come from the germline V gene. This CDR3 has 13 residues. The germline V and J ends were trimmed by 7 bases and 8 bases, with 18 bases remaining between them. The CDR3 region has the DNA TGTGCCAGCGCCCCAGCGGGGAAGTCGGGCTACACCTTC. Its protein product is CASAPAGKSGYTF.

The chain is built from TRBV27 and TRBJ1-4, with 10 bases fitting TRBD1. CDR1 and CDR2 from the germline V gene are MNHEY and SMNVEV (reference sequence). The CDR3 consists of 17 residues. Trimming cost V 5 bases and J 6 bases; bases outside gene matches: 12. The CDR3 sequence is CASSRGTGAPSDEKLFF. The CDR3 nucleotides are TGTGCCAGCAGTAGAGGGACAGGGGCCCCCTCGGATGAAAAACTGTTTTTT.

V is TRBV15 and J is TRBJ2-7, with a weak D call TRBD1 (6 bases). Trimming shortened V by 5 bases and J by 7 bases, and 18 bases separated the two germline ends. The CDR3 runs 14 residues. Germline CDR1 LNHNV, CDR2 YYDKDF (reference sequence). CDR3: CATSFVPGQREQYF. In nucleotides, the CDR3 is TGTGCCACCAGCTTCGTCCCTGGACAGCGAGAGCAGTACTTC.

This chain uses TRBV7-2 with TRBJ2-7; D gene uncertain. With 0 bases removed from V and 0 bases from J, the gap between germline ends came to 9 bases. This CDR3 contains 15 residues. Per the germline V gene, CDR1 is SGHTA and CDR2 is FQGNSA. The chain's CDR3 is CASSLAVRSSYEQYF. CDR3 nucleotide sequence: TGTGCCAGCAGCTTAGCGGTAAGGAGCTCCTACGAGCAGTACTTC.

The V gene is TRBV7-2, the J gene TRBJ1-2; 7 nucleotides align to TRBD1. The ends lost 6 bases at V and 4 bases at J; junction bases unmatched: 5. The V gene's germline CDR1 is SGHTA and CDR2 FQGNSA. The CDR3 loop spans 13 amino acids. The CDR3 here is CASRRQGGYGYTF. The CDR3 DNA follows: TGTGCCAGCAGAAGACAGGGAGGCTATGGCTACACCTTC.

The chain is built from TRBV6-1 and TRBJ2-1; tentatively, D is TRBD1 (6 bases). Looked up from germline, CDR1 is MNHNS and CDR2 is SASEGT. The V end was cut by 2 bases, the J end by 1 base, with 15 bases between. The CDR3 consists of 17 residues. CDR3: CASSELLGAVSYNEQFF. CDR3 sequence (DNA): TGTGCCAGCAGTGAATTGCTGGGGGCGGTTTCCTACAATGAGCAGTTCTTC.

The J gene is TRBJ1-2, the V gene TRBV2; 10 bases fit TRBD1. Germline CDR1 and CDR2: SNHLY and FYNNEI. The trim removed 6 bases at V and 3 bases at J, leaving 7 bases unmatched. The CDR3 extends over 15 amino acids. The CDR3 region is CASRGQGPRDYGYTF. CDR3 sequence (DNA): TGTGCCAGCAGGGGACAGGGGCCGCGGGACTATGGCTACACCTTC.

J is TRBJ2-7 and V is TRBV29-1; the match to TRBD1 covers 8 bases. CDR1 and CDR2 from the germline V gene are SQVTM and ANQGSEA. After removal of 6 bases from V and 4 bases from J, the junction contained 14 bases not matched to a gene. The length of the CDR3 is 15 residues. The CDR3 loop reads CSVAIRGQGAYEQYF. DNA of the CDR3: TGCAGCGTAGCCATCAGGGGGCAAGGAGCGTACGAGCAGTACTTC.

V and J are TRBV19 and TRBJ1-5; tentatively, D is TRBD1 (5 bases). V lost 10 bases to trimming and J lost 3 bases, with 13 bases between them. CDR3 size: 13 residues. CDR1 and CDR2 (germline): LNHDA, SQIVND (reference sequence). The CDR3 bases are TGTGCCACCACGGGGGGTCTCAATCAGCCCCAGCATTTT. Translating it yields CATTGGLNQPQHF.

This sequence joins TRBV28 and TRBJ1-1, with 8 bases aligning to TRBD1. Per the germline V gene, CDR1 is MDHEN and CDR2 is SYDVKM. The CDR3 is 15 amino acids. V shed 3 bases and J 4 bases; nucleotides not matched to a gene: 7. In nucleotides, the CDR3 is TGTGCCAGCAGTTTCCAACAGGGGGTGACCACTGAAGCTTTCTTT. Translating it yields CASSFQQGVTTEAFF.